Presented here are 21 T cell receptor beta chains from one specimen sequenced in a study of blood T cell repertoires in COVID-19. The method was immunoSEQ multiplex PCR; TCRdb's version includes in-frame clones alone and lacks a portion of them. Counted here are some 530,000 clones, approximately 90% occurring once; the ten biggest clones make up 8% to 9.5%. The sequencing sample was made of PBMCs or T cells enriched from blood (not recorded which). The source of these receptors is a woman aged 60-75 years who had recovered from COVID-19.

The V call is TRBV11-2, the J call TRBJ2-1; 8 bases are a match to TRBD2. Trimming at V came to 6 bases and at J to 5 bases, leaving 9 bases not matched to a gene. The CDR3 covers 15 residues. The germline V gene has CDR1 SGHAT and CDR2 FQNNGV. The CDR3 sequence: CASRKDGGANNEQFF. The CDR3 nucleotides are TGTGCCAGCAGAAAGGACGGGGGGGCCAACAATGAGCAGTTCTTC.

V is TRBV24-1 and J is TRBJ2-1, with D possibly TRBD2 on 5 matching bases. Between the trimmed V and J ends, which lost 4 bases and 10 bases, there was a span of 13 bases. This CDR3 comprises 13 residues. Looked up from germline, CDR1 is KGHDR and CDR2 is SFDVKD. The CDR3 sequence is CATSDPSFDEQFF. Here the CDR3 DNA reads TGTGCCACCAGTGACCCTAGCTTCGACGAGCAGTTCTTC.

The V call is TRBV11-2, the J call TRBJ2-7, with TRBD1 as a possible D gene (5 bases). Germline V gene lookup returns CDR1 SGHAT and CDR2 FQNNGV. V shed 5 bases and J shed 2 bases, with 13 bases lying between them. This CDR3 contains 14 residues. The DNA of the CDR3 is TGTGCCAGCAGCGGCCGACAGAGAACCTACGAGCAGTACTTC. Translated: CASSGRQRTYEQYF.

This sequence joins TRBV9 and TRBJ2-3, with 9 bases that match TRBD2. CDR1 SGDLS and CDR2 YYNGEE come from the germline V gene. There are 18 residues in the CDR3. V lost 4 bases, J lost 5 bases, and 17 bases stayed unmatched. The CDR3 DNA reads TGTGCCAGCAGCCCGCGGGCCGGGACTAGCTCCCGAGGAGATACGCAGTATTTT. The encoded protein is CASSPRAGTSSRGDTQYF.

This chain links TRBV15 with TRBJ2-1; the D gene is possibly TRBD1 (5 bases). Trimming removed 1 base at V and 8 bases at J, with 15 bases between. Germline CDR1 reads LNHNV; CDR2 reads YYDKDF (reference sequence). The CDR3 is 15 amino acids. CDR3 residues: CATSRAVARADEQFF. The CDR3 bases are TGTGCCACCAGCAGAGCGGTGGCCAGGGCGGATGAGCAGTTCTTC.

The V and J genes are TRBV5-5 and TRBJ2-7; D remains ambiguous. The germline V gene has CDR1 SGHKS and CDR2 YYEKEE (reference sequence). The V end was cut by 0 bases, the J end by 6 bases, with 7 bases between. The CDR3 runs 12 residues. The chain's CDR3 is CASSLASREQYV. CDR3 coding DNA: TGTGCCAGCAGCTTGGCCAGTCGCGAGCAGTACGTC.

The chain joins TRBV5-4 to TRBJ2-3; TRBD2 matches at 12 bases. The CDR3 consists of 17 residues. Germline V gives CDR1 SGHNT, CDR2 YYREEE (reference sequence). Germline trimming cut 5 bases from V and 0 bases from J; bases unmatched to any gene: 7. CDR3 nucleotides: TGTGCCAGCAGTTCTAGCGGGGGGGCCTCTAGCACAGATACGCAGTATTTT. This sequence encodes CASSSSGGASSTDTQYF.

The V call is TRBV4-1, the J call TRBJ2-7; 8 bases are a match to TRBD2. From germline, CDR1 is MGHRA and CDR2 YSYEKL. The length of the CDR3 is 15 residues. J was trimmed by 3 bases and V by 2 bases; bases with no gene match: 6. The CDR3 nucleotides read TGCGCCAGCAGCCAAACGGGGGGGCAGGTCTACGAGCAGTACTTC. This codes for CASSQTGGQVYEQYF.

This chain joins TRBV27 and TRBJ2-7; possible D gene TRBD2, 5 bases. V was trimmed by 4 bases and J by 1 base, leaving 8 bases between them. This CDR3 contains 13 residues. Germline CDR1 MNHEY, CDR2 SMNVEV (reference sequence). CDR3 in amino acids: CASSWRQSYEQYF. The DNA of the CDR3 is TGTGCCAGCAGTTGGAGGCAGTCCTACGAGCAGTACTTC.

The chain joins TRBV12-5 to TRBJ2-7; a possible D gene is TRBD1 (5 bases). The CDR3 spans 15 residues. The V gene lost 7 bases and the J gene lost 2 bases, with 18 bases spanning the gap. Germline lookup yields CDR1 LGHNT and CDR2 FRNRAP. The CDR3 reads CASAPSVTATYEQYF. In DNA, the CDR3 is TGTGCTAGTGCCCCATCGGTGACAGCTACCTACGAGCAGTACTTC.

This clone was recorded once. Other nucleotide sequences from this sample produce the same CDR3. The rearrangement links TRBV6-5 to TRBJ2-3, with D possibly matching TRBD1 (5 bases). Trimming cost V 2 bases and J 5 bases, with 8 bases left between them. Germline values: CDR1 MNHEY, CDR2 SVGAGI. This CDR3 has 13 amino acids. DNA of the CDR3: TGTGCCAGCAGTTACGGGGCCAGAGATACGCAGTATTTT. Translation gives CASSYGARDTQYF.

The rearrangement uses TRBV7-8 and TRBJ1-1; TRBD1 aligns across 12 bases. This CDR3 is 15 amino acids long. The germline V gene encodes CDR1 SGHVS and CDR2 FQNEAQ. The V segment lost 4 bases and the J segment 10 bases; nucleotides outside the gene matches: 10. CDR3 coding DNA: TGTGCCAGCAGCTATGCCGGGACAGGGGGCGAGGGAGCTTTCTTT. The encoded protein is CASSYAGTGGEGAFF.

In DNA, the CDR3 is TGTGCCAGCAGCTTGGGACAGGTCCGTGATGAAAAACTGTTTTTT. Its protein product is CASSLGQVRDEKLFF. The rearrangement links TRBV11-2 to TRBJ1-4; TRBD1 matches at 8 bases. CDR1 SGHAT and CDR2 FQNNGV come from the germline V gene. J gave up 6 bases and V 3 bases, and 6 bases lay outside the gene matches. The CDR3 sequence is 15 residues long. Variable domain in full (rest from reference TRBV11-2 and TRBJ1-4): EAGVAQSPRYKIIEKRQSVAFWCNPISGHATLYWYQQILGQGPKLLIQFQNNGVVDDSQLPKDRFSAERLKGVDSTLKIQPAKLEDSAVYLCASSLGQVRDEKLFFGSGTQLSVL.

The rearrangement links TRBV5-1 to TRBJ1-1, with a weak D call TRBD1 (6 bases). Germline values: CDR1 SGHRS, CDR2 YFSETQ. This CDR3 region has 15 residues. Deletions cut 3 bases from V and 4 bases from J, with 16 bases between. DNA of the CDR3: TGCGCCAGCAGCTCCCGTTCGACAGGAAGCACTGAAGCTTTCTTT. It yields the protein CASSSRSTGSTEAFF.

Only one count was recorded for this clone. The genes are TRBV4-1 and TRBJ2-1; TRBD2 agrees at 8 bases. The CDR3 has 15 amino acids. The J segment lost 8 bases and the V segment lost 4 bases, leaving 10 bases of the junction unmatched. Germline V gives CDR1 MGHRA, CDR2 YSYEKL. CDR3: CASSRLSGGGDEQFF. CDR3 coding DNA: TGCGCCAGCAGCCGACTTTCGGGGGGGGGCGATGAGCAGTTCTTC.

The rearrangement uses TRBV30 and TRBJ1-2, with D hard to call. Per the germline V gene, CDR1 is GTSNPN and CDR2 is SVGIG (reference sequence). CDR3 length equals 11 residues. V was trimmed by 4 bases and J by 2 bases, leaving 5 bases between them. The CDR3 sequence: CAWTRNYGYTF. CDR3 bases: TGTGCCTGGACCAGGAACTATGGCTACACCTTC.

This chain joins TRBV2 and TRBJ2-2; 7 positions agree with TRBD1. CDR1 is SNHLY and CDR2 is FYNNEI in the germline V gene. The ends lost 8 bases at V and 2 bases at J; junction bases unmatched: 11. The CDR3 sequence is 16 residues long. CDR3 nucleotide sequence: TGTGCCAGCCGAAACTCGGGACAGAGTAACACCGGGGAGCTGTTTTTT. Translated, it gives CASRNSGQSNTGELFF.

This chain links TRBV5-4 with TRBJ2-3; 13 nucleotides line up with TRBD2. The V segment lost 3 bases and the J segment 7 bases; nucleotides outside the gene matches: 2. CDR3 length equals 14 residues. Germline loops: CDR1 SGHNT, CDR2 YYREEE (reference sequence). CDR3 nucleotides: TGTGCCAGCAGCTCGGGACTAGCGGGGTATACGCAGTATTTT. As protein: CASSSGLAGYTQYF.

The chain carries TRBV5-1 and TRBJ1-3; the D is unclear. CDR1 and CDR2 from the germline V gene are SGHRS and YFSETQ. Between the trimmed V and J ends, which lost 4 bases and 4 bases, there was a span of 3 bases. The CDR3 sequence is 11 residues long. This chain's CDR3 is CASSRGNTIYF. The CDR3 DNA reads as TGCGCCAGCAGCCGGGGAAACACCATATATTTT.

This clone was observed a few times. The CDR3 reads CASSVQGISGNTIYF. The DNA of the CDR3 is TGTGCCAGCAGCGTACAGGGAATCTCTGGAAACACCATATATTTT. V usage is TRBV9 and J usage is TRBJ1-3; a weak D match, TRBD1 (5 bases). In germline, CDR1 is SGDLS, CDR2 YYNGEE. The germline V and J ends were trimmed by 1 base and 0 bases, with 8 bases remaining between them. The CDR3 is 15 amino acids.

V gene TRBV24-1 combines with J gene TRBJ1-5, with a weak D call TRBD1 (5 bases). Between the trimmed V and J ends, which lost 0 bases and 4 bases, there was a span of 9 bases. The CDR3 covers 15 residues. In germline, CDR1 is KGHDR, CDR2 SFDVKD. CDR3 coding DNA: TGTGCCACCAGTGATTTGGGGGCAGGGAATCAGCCCCAGCATTTT. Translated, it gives CATSDLGAGNQPQHF.